The entry below gives a single T cell receptor (beta chain) sequence along with its context. The antigen remains unidentified. Time point given: newly diagnosed GD, antithyroid drugs for less than 3 months. The authors made the TCR library using RNA they extracted from PBMCs. To make TCR beta libraries, researchers used iRepertoire HTBI primers and Arm-PCR of CDR3 regions. TCRdb passed the multiplex PCR reads through MiXCR, listing each CDR3 protein once. This table has about 620,000 distinct CDR3 sequences, roughly 15% appearing once. This sample is drawn from a study of regulatory T cells in long-lasting Graves disease. The CDR3 covers 17 residues. Germline V CDR1 and CDR2: KGHDR, SFDVKD. The V gene lost 1 base and the J gene lost 5 bases, with 17 bases spanning the gap. The study, taken as a whole, reports: Between persistent patients, about 2,800 public clonotypes were shared, exceeding the 966 shared between new patients.

The same sample was also studied in work on T cells in Graves' hyperthyroidism and ophthalmopathy.

V usage is TRBV24-1 and J usage is TRBJ2-1; D remains unclear. The material was peripheral blood mononuclear cells (PBMCs), obtained at new diagnosis, from a patient treated with antithyroid drugs. This sequence was found in a woman aged 25 to 45 with Graves disease. CDR3 nucleotide sequence: TGTGCCACCAGTGATTTAAGTCGAGGTATGATGGACAATGAGCAGTTCTTC. Translation: CATSDLSRGMMDNEQFF.